The 5 T cell receptor beta chains presented below share a single source sample, sequenced in a study of beta chain features in type 1 diabetes. The study reverse transcribed the entire isolated RNA, so it sequenced expressed TCRB transcripts. Assay used: immunoSEQ multiplex PCR; TCRdb lists only in-frame clones, some missing. The sample holds around 140,000 clones, 8% to 13% seen once. Sequencing was performed on naive CD4+ T cells from blood. These receptors were collected from a young man in good health.

This clone was counted a single time. J is TRBJ1-2 and V is TRBV4-1; a possible D gene is TRBD1 (6 bases). The CDR3 is made up of 15 amino acids. Trimming pared 4 bases from V and 7 bases from J, leaving 19 bases between. Germline loops: CDR1 MGHRA, CDR2 YSYEKL. Here the CDR3 DNA reads TGCGCCAGCAGCCTCCGGGACACCGGAACTTTTGGCTACACCTTC. Protein sequence: CASSLRDTGTFGYTF.

This clone was seen ten or more times. DNA of the CDR3: TGTGCCACCAGCAGAGACAGGGGCGCTGAGACCCAGTACTTC. This translates into CATSRDRGAETQYF. V gene TRBV15 combines with J gene TRBJ2-5, with TRBD1 as a possible D gene (6 bases). The CDR3 is 14 amino acids. The V gene lost 0 bases and the J gene lost 5 bases, with 10 bases spanning the gap. Germline V gene lookup returns CDR1 LNHNV and CDR2 YYDKDF (reference sequence). The entire variable domain, with the rest obtained from reference TRBV15 and TRBJ2-5, is as follows: DAMVIQNPRYQVTQFGKPVTLSCSQTLNHNVMYWYQQKSSQAPKLLFHYYDKDFNNEADTPDNFQSRRPNTSFCFLDIRSPGLGDTAMYLCATSRDRGAETQYFGPGTRLLVL.

Ten or more counts support this clone. This chain uses TRBV30 with TRBJ1-2, with D unresolved. The V gene's germline CDR1 is GTSNPN and CDR2 SVGIG (reference sequence). With 2 bases removed from V and 14 bases from J, the gap between germline ends came to 12 bases. The CDR3 extends over 10 amino acids. CDR3: CAWSLQHETF. The DNA of the CDR3 is TGTGCCTGGAGTTTACAGCACGAAACCTTC.

This chain connects TRBV6-1 to TRBJ1-5; perhaps TRBD1 as D (6 bases). Deletions cut 5 bases from V and 7 bases from J, with 15 bases between. Germline values: CDR1 MNHNS, CDR2 SASEGT. This CDR3 is built from 14 residues. The CDR3 sequence: CASSSGTTGQPQHF. DNA of the CDR3: TGTGCCAGCAGTTCCGGGACAACGGGGCAGCCCCAGCATTTT.

V gene TRBV7-2 combines with J gene TRBJ1-2, with 7 bases matching TRBD1. V dropped 3 bases and J dropped 5; count of bases not matched to a gene: 9. The CDR3 runs to 15 residues. Germline lookup yields CDR1 SGHTA and CDR2 FQGNSA. The CDR3 loop is CASSLAVGTVYGYTF. The DNA for the CDR3 is TGTGCCAGCAGCTTGGCAGTGGGGACAGTGTATGGCTACACCTTC.